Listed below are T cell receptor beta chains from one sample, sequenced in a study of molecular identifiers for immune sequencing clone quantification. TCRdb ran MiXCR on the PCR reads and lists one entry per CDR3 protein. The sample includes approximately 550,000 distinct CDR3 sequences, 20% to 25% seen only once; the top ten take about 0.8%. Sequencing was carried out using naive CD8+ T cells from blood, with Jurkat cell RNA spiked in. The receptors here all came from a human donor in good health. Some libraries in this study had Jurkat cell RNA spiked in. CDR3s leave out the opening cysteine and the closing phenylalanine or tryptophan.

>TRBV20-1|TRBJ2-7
SARDPPGGTPYEQY
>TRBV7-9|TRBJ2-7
ASSLSAGTYEQY
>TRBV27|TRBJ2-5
ASRPLAVEGAETQY
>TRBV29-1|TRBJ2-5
SVGREFQETQY
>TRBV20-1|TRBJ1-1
SAPRHQGNTEAF
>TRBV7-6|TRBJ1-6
ASSSWTGGASPPH
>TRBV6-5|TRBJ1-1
ASSYGGHEAF
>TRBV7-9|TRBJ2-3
ASSPPHGTEATDTQY
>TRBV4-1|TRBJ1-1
ASSQDAPGGTAAMNTEAF
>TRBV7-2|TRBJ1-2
ASSLGGGDGYT
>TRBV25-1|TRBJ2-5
ASSAPGPFGTQY
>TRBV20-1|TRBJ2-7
SARDRLAGLAYEQY
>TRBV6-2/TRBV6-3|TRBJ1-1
ASSVDRDSNTEAF
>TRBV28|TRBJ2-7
ASSFSVAGPYEQY
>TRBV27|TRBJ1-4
ASSRSWQNQLNEKLF
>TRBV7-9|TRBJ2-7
ASSLVTGNQQY
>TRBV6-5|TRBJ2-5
ASSLAFGGQETQY
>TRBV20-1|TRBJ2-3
SAQNRDPLPTDTQY
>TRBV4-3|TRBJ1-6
ASSQEEGRNSPLH
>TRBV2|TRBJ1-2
ACTPIDGYT
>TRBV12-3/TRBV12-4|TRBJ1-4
ASSPEGGEKLF
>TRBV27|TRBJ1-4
ASKTGGEKLF
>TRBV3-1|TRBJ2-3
ASSSTATDTQY
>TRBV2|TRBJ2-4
ASSDIASGGVNIQY
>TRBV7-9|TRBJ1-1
ASSLVQGSTEAF
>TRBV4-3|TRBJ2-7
ASSQALPGDSVSYEQY
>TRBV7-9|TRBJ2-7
ASSHRGQGSYEQY
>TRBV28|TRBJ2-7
ASSRLAGVPHEQY
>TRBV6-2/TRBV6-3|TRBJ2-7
ASSSRRESSYEQY
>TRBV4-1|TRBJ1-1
ASSLGTIQGPNTEAF
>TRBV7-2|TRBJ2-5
ASSSRVGTGPYGGQETQY
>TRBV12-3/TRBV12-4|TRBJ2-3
ASSLGVDAQY
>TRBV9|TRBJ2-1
ARGGASGSWDEQF
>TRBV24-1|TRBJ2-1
ATSDFTKGGTSGIYEQF
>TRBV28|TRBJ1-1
ASTSMRVVAF
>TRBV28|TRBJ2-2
ATPGQGHTGELF
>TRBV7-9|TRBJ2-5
AARTPGGLNQETQY
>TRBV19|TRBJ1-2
ASSIKALNYGYT
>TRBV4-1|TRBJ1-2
ASSQQGRRGYT
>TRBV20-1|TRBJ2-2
SANSGLTGELF
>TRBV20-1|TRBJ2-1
SARGVAGVGEQF
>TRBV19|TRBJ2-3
ASSITPTDTQY
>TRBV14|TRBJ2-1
ASSPGGGPGEQF
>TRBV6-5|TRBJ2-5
ASSYEGKTQY
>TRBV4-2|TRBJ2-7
ASSLQGRETGAPRREQY
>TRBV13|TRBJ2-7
ASSARDTSYEQY
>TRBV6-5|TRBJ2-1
ASRAGGPFGEQF
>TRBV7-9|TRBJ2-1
ASSSTGTSDTNEQF
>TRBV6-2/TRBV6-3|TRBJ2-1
ASSRAYLLERQF
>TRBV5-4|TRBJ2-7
ASSLGDSKHEQY